This TCR beta chain was obtained from a study of OX40 agonist ivuxolimab in advanced cancers. As for the study in general: There were three patients with partial responses, one having hepatocellular carcinoma and two cutaneous melanoma.

V lost 2 bases, J lost 5 bases, and 16 bases lay in between. Germline V gene lookup returns CDR1 SGHRS and CDR2 YFSETQ. This CDR3 spans 16 amino acids. Study results and caveats: Partial responders receiving 0.1-3.0 mg/kg showed among the lowest clonal expansion.

Profiled with immunoSEQ multiplex PCR; TCRdb holds only in-frame clones, not every one. The table has 60,000 to 65,000 clones, 92% seen once. A note on this clone: What it binds is not known.

The timepoints at which blood was sampled were baseline, cycle 4 day 1, and cycle 7 day 1. Sequenced here: CD4+ or CD8+ T cells sorted from blood, sampled in a trial of the OX40 agonist ivuxolimab. The sequence was obtained from an adult with an advanced solid tumor such as melanoma, head and neck, liver or kidney cancer. The chain recombines TRBV5-1 with TRBJ2-2, with a weak D call TRBD1 (6 bases). In nucleotides, the CDR3 is TGCGCCAGCAGCTTAGGGACAAACCTTGGGACCGGGGAGCTGTTTTTT. Its translation: CASSLGTNLGTGELFF.